Shown below are 9 T cell receptor beta chains from a single sample sequenced in a study of T-cell memory formation after mild COVID-19. TCRdb re-called the 5' RACE reads with MiXCR, one entry per CDR3 protein. The sample lists some 450,000 distinct CDR3 sequences, about a sixth occurring once. Specimen: PBMCs or a T cell subset sorted from them (not recorded which). The receptor source for this set is a young man who had mild COVID-19 (a few samples of this study predate the infection). Cell type and time point are not known.

The chain combines TRBV11-2 with TRBJ2-1, with D possibly being TRBD1 (5 bases). Trimming took off 5 bases at V and 16 bases at J, with 15 bases between the two ends. Germline V gives CDR1 SGHAT, CDR2 FQNNGV. The CDR3 totals 11 residues. The DNA for the CDR3 is TGTGCCAGCAGCCTACAGGAGAGGAAATTCTTC. Its protein is CASSLQERKFF.

This clonotype has at least ten counts. The chain links TRBV7-2 to TRBJ1-1; 9 bases fit TRBD1. This CDR3 comprises 15 residues. V was pared by 3 bases and J by 5 bases, with 7 bases of the junction left unmatched. Germline V CDR1 and CDR2: SGHTA, FQGNSA. The CDR3 loop is CASSFDGQGRTEAFF. The CDR3 region has the DNA TGTGCCAGCAGCTTCGATGGACAGGGGCGGACTGAAGCTTTCTTT.

The chain combines TRBV23-1 with TRBJ2-2; 8 bases are shared with TRBD1. TRBV23-1 is known as an ORF, though its function is uncertain. The CDR3 totals 15 residues. V was clipped by 7 bases and J by 5 bases; unmatched bases: 9. DNA of the CDR3: TGCGCCAGCACACGTGGCAGGGGGCGTACCGGGGAGCTGTTTTTT. Its translation is CASTRGRGRTGELFF.

The table lists this clonotype with a few counts. The rearrangement joins TRBV4-3 to TRBJ2-5, with 8 bases identical to TRBD2. Germline CDR1 is LGHNA and CDR2 is YSLEER. The CDR3 is 15 amino acids. Unmatched junction bases numbered 8, after V lost 6 bases and J lost 2 bases. The CDR3 reads CASRANSGAQETQYF. The CDR3 nucleotides are TGCGCCAGCAGGGCTAATAGCGGGGCTCAAGAGACCCAGTACTTC.

This clonotype turned up a few times. The V and J genes are TRBV12-3 or TRBV12-4 and TRBJ1-1, with D unresolved. This CDR3 has 13 residues. Trimming cost V 5 bases and J 4 bases, with 11 bases left between them. In DNA form, the CDR3 reads TGTGCCAGCAGTCCGTTAGGGAGCACTGAAGCTTTCTTT. Protein product: CASSPLGSTEAFF.

The chain links TRBV5-1 to TRBJ2-5, with 7 bases lining up with TRBD1. Trimming at V came to 5 bases and at J to 5 bases, leaving 6 bases not matched to a gene. Looked up from germline, CDR1 is SGHRS and CDR2 is YFSETQ. This CDR3 has 13 amino acids. Here the CDR3 reads CASRNTGAETQYF. The DNA of the CDR3 is TGCGCCAGCAGGAATACAGGGGCCGAGACCCAGTACTTC.

In its sample, this clonotype was seen a few times. This chain links TRBV7-3 with TRBJ2-3, with D possibly being TRBD2 (5 bases). Germline CDR1 reads SGHTA; CDR2 reads FQGTGA. Between the trimmed V and J ends, which lost 0 bases and 4 bases, there was a span of 11 bases. The CDR3 has 15 amino acids. This CDR3 reads CASSLTYGSADTQYF. CDR3 nucleotides: TGTGCCAGCAGCTTAACGTATGGTAGCGCAGATACGCAGTATTTT.

The V and J genes are TRBV20-1 and TRBJ1-4, with TRBD1 matching 7 bases. The CDR3 is made up of 13 amino acids. Germline CDR1 is DFQATT and CDR2 is SNEGSKA (reference sequence). V lost 6 bases, J lost 13 bases, and 14 bases stayed unmatched. Here the CDR3 reads CSAPDYRGNRLFF. The CDR3 coding sequence is TGCAGTGCCCCGGATTACAGGGGAAACAGACTGTTTTTT.

V and J are TRBV25-1 and TRBJ1-3; the D gene is possibly TRBD1 (6 bases). The germline V gene encodes CDR1 MGHDK and CDR2 SYGVNS. The CDR3 contains 17 residues. With 5 bases removed from V and 0 bases from J, the gap between germline ends came to 17 bases. This chain's CDR3 is CASSPHQGLNSGNTIYF. CDR3 sequence (DNA): TGTGCCAGCAGTCCTCACCAGGGGCTGAACTCTGGAAACACCATATATTTT.